The sequence of this TCR beta chain was determined in a study of yellow fever vaccine responses in identical twins. Germline CDR1 and CDR2: SGHRS and YFSETQ. Losses at the gene ends were 8 bases for V and 0 bases for J; bases not matched to a gene: 12. The CDR3 has 16 residues. Study results and caveats: It has been reported that, in twins, the vaccine T cell response seemed partly convergent and partly personalized.

TCRdb redid the calling of the RT-PCR reads with MiXCR, one entry per CDR3 protein. The sample lists roughly 18,000 distinct CDR3 sequences; under 80% were seen once. As regards this clonotype: Its antigen is as yet unknown.

The specimen comprised T cells from blood (PBMCs), unsorted or a sorted subset (not recorded which), sampled before or after yellow fever vaccination (not recorded which). The TCR was taken from a woman in her late teens or twenties who received the yellow fever vaccine. The chain uses TRBV5-1 and TRBJ2-7, with 9 bases fitting TRBD1. CDR3: CASQQTGGGVSYEQYV. In DNA, the CDR3 is TGCGCCAGTCAACAGACAGGGGGGGGAGTCTCCTACGAGCAGTACGTC.